The clone carrying this T cell receptor (beta chain) was detected only a few times. The antigen is undetermined. The data derive from a study of CD8 T cells in ankylosing spondylitis. Study observations and caveats: Ankylosing spondylitis blood appeared to be characterized by a TCR beta motif of fewer than ten highly homologous variants. Matched synovial fluid from ankylosing spondylitis patients was reported to be enriched for disease-linked clones.

Making use of molecular barcodes, quantitative 5'-RACE generated TCR beta libraries. MiXCR, applied by TCRdb to the 5' RACE reads, yields one record per CDR3 protein. Among some 30,000 distinct CDR3 sequences listed, roughly 6.8% were seen once. Trimming took off 0 bases at V and 4 bases at J, with 6 bases between the two ends. Per the germline V gene, CDR1 is SEHNR and CDR2 is FQNEAQ (reference sequence). This CDR3 contains 13 residues. The receptor comes from a male donor with ankylosing spondylitis or in good health (not recorded which). Material for sequencing was blood, either unsorted or a sorted T cell fraction (not recorded which). The chain is built from TRBV7-9 and TRBJ1-2, with D unclear. CDR3 sequence reads: CASSLAQFYGYTF. As DNA, the CDR3 is TGTGCCAGCAGCTTAGCGCAGTTCTATGGCTACACCTTC.